The rows below give T cell receptor beta chains drawn from one sample of a study of blood T cell repertoires in COVID-19. Assay used: immunoSEQ multiplex PCR; TCRdb lists only in-frame clones, some missing. The data show 91,000 or so clones, around 80% seen once. Sample: peripheral blood. Receptors originate from a man aged 45-60 years with active or convalescent COVID-19. CDR3s include the opening cysteine and the closing phenylalanine or tryptophan. The order of the fields is clone size, J gene, V gene, D gene, CDR3 DNA, CDR3 protein. D genes are given only for firm matches. Rows may omit the clone size; those that give it use once, few, many or a size class.

clone size: .
J gene: TRBJ1-2
V gene: TRBV4-1
D gene: TRBD1
CDR3 DNA: TGCGCCAGCAGCCCCTCGACAGGGGGCAGCTATGGCTACACCTTC
CDR3 protein: CASSPSTGGSYGYTF

clone size: .
J gene: TRBJ2-5
V gene: TRBV28
D gene: .
CDR3 DNA: TGTGCCAGCAGTTTAAGATTCCTGGGGGCAGAGACCCAGTACTTC
CDR3 protein: CASSLRFLGAETQYF

clone size: .
J gene: TRBJ2-3
V gene: TRBV5-1
D gene: TRBD1
CDR3 DNA: TGCGCCAGCAGCTCGGGACAGGCGGAAGATACGCAGTATTTT
CDR3 protein: CASSSGQAEDTQYF

clone size: .
J gene: TRBJ2-5
V gene: TRBV5-1
D gene: TRBD1
CDR3 DNA: TGCGCCAGCAGGCCGACAGGGGGTTGGGAGACCCAGTACTTC
CDR3 protein: CASRPTGGWETQYF

clone size: .
J gene: TRBJ2-5
V gene: TRBV15
D gene: TRBD1
CDR3 DNA: TGTGCCACCAGCAGGTTGACAGGGCCCCAGGAGACCCAGTACTTC
CDR3 protein: CATSRLTGPQETQYF

clone size: .
J gene: TRBJ1-5
V gene: TRBV30
D gene: .
CDR3 DNA: TGTGCCTGGACCCGAAGTGGGCCGACGTCTGGTGGGCCCCAGCATTTT
CDR3 protein: CAWTRSGPTSGGPQHF

clone size: .
J gene: TRBJ2-3
V gene: TRBV6-6
D gene: .
CDR3 DNA: TGTGCCAGCAAGGGGGAGGGGACCACAGATACGCAGTATTTT
CDR3 protein: CASKGEGTTDTQYF

clone size: .
J gene: TRBJ2-2
V gene: TRBV7-2
D gene: .
CDR3 DNA: TGTGCCAGCAGCACCCACGATTCAGGGACCGGGGAGCTGTTTTTT
CDR3 protein: CASSTHDSGTGELFF

clone size: .
J gene: TRBJ2-2
V gene: TRBV19
D gene: TRBD2
CDR3 DNA: TGTGCCAGTAGTTCAACTATTCCGGGACTAGTGAACACCGGGGAGCTGTTTTTT
CDR3 protein: CASSSTIPGLVNTGELFF

clone size: .
J gene: TRBJ1-3
V gene: TRBV15
D gene: .
CDR3 DNA: TGTGCCACCAGCAGAGACAGGGCATACGGAAACACCATATATTTT
CDR3 protein: CATSRDRAYGNTIYF

clone size: once
J gene: TRBJ2-3
V gene: TRBV11-2
D gene: TRBD2
CDR3 DNA: TGTGCCAGCAGCCAGCTAGCGGGGGGGCAGGGAGATACGCAGTATTTT
CDR3 protein: CASSQLAGGQGDTQYF

clone size: .
J gene: TRBJ1-2
V gene: TRBV2
D gene: TRBD1
CDR3 DNA: TGTGCCAGCAGGCAGGGGGCGGATGGCTACACCTTC
CDR3 protein: CASRQGADGYTF

clone size: .
J gene: TRBJ2-7
V gene: TRBV5-1
D gene: TRBD1
CDR3 DNA: TGCGCCAGCAGCTCCGGGACAGGGGGACGGGAGCAGTACTTC
CDR3 protein: CASSSGTGGREQYF

clone size: .
J gene: TRBJ1-5
V gene: TRBV19
D gene: .
CDR3 DNA: TGTGCCAGTAAATCGGACAGTAATAGCAATCAGCCCCAGCATTTT
CDR3 protein: CASKSDSNSNQPQHF

clone size: .
J gene: TRBJ1-2
V gene: TRBV19
D gene: .
CDR3 DNA: TGTGCCAGTCGAGCAGGAAGCGGCTACACCTTC
CDR3 protein: CASRAGSGYTF

clone size: once
J gene: TRBJ2-3
V gene: TRBV19
D gene: TRBD1
CDR3 DNA: TGTGCCTCCTCAACAGGGGCAGCGACAGATACGCAGTATTTT
CDR3 protein: CASSTGAATDTQYF

clone size: .
J gene: TRBJ2-7
V gene: TRBV4-3
D gene: .
CDR3 DNA: TGCGCCAGCAGCCAAGATTCAGTTTCCTACGAGCAGTACTTC
CDR3 protein: CASSQDSVSYEQYF

clone size: .
J gene: TRBJ2-3
V gene: TRBV19
D gene: .
CDR3 DNA: TGTGCCAGTAGTATTCCCCAGGGGCTAGGCACAGATACGCAGTATTTT
CDR3 protein: CASSIPQGLGTDTQYF

clone size: .
J gene: TRBJ2-7
V gene: TRBV7-9
D gene: .
CDR3 DNA: TGTGCCAGCAGCCGAAGCACTAACAGGGAATTGCTCCTGAACGAGCAGTACTTC
CDR3 protein: CASSRSTNRELLLNEQYF

clone size: .
J gene: TRBJ2-1
V gene: TRBV10-1
D gene: .
CDR3 DNA: TGCGCCAGCAGTGACACAGGGTCGGGATACAATGAGCAGTTCTTC
CDR3 protein: CASSDTGSGYNEQFF

clone size: .
J gene: TRBJ2-2
V gene: TRBV11-2
D gene: TRBD2
CDR3 DNA: TGTGCCAGCAGCTCCATGCCGGGACTAGCGAAAACCGGGGAGCTGTTTTTT
CDR3 protein: CASSSMPGLAKTGELFF

clone size: few
J gene: TRBJ1-6
V gene: TRBV6-2/TRBV6-3
D gene: TRBD1
CDR3 DNA: TGTGCCAGCAGTTACCAGGGGGGAAGTTCACCCCTCCACTTT
CDR3 protein: CASSYQGGSSPLHF

clone size: .
J gene: TRBJ1-2
V gene: TRBV27
D gene: TRBD1
CDR3 DNA: TGTGCCAGCAGTTTCTTTACAGGGGCCGGCTACACCTTC
CDR3 protein: CASSFFTGAGYTF

clone size: .
J gene: TRBJ2-2
V gene: TRBV10-2
D gene: .
CDR3 DNA: TGCGCCAGCATGACGACAGGTTTCCACATTAACACCGGGGAGCTGTTTTTT
CDR3 protein: CASMTTGFHINTGELFF

clone size: once
J gene: TRBJ2-2
V gene: TRBV5-6
D gene: .
CDR3 DNA: TGTGCCAGCAGCTTGGCCATCGGGGAGCTGTTTTTT
CDR3 protein: CASSLAIGELFF

clone size: .
J gene: TRBJ1-2
V gene: TRBV18
D gene: TRBD1
CDR3 DNA: TGTGCCAGCTCACCGGACAGGGTCGGCGGCTACACCTTC
CDR3 protein: CASSPDRVGGYTF

clone size: .
J gene: TRBJ1-1
V gene: TRBV11-2
D gene: TRBD1
CDR3 DNA: TGTGCCAGCAGCTTAGCCAGTCGGACAGGGGTTATGAACACTGAAGCTTTCTTT
CDR3 protein: CASSLASRTGVMNTEAFF

clone size: .
J gene: TRBJ2-7
V gene: TRBV2
D gene: .
CDR3 DNA: TGTGCCAGCAGTGAGTTGAGACAGGACTCCTACGAGCAGTACTTC
CDR3 protein: CASSELRQDSYEQYF